This paragraph reports one T cell receptor beta chain. The junction departs from germline at one end; a sequencing error may be responsible. Using immunoSEQ multiplex PCR, the repertoire was profiled, and TCRdb retains in-frame clones only, with some absent. The profile covers approximately 210,000 clones, with 82% appearing a single time and under 3.5% taken by the ten largest. Germline V gene data show CDR1 as SGHRS and CDR2 as YFSETQ. This CDR3 has 15 amino acids. Recruits, aged roughly 18 to 95 years, lived in around 24 US areas. Membership in each cohort depended on participant-reported clinical history. The data were taken from a study of blood T cell repertoires in COVID-19. Study background: Acute and convalescent COVID-19 specimens originated in the United States, Italy and Spain. T cells, B-cell-depleted T cells, or PBMCs supplied cDNA or gDNA.

Sequences were obtained from PBMCs or T cells enriched from blood (not recorded which). This chain joins TRBV5-1 and TRBJ1-6, with D uncertain. The source of this sequence is a woman aged 55-75 years who had recovered from COVID-19. CDR3 amino acids: CASSLVASNNSPLHF. The CDR3 coding sequence is TGCGCCAGCAGCTTGGTGGCCTCCAATAATTCACCCCTCCACTTT.